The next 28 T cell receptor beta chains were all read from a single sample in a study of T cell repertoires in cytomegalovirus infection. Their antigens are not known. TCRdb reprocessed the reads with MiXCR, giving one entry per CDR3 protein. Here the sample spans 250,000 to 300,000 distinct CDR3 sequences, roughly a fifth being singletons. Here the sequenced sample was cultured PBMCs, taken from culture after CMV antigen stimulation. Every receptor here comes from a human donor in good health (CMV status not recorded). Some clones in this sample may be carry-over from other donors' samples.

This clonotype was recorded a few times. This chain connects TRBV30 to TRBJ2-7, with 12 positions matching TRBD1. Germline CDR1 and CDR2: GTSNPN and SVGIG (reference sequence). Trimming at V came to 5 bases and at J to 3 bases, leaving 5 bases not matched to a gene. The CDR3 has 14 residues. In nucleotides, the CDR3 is TGTGCCTGGGCCGGGACAGGGGGCTTCTACGAGCAGTACTTC. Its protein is CAWAGTGGFYEQYF.

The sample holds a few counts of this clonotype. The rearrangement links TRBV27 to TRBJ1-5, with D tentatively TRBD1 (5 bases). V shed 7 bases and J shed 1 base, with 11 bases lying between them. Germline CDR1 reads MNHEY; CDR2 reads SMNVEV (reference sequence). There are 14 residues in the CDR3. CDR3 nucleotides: TGTGCCAGCATGGGGGGGTTAAGCAATCAGCCCCAGCATTTT. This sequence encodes CASMGGLSNQPQHF.

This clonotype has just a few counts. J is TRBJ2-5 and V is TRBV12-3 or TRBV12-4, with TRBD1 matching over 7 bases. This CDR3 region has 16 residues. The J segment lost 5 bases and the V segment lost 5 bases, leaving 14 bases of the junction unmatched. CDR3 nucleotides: TGTGCCAGCAGTATCGGGACAGTGGATATTGCTGAGACCCAGTACTTC. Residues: CASSIGTVDIAETQYF.

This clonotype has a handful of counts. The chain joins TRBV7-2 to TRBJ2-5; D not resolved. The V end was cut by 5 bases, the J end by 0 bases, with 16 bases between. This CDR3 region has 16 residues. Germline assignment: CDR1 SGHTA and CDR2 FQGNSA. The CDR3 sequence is CASSLYRRNYQETQYF. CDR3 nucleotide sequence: TGTGCCAGCAGCCTCTACCGGCGGAATTACCAAGAGACCCAGTACTTC.

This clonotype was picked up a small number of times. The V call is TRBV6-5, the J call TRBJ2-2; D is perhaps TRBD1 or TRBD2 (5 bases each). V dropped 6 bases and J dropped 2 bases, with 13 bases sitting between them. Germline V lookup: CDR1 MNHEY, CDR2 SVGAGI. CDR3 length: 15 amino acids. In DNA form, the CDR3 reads TGTGCCAGCAGCACCGGGACGGGTAACACCGGGGAGCTGTTTTTT. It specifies CASSTGTGNTGELFF.

CDR3 nucleotides: TGCAGTGCTACCCGGACTAGCGGGTTAATGAATGAGCAGTTCTTC. Translation gives CSATRTSGLMNEQFF. The chain uses TRBV20-1 and TRBJ2-1; 11 nucleotides align to TRBD2. There are 15 residues in the CDR3. Losses at the gene ends were 4 bases for V and 7 bases for J; bases not matched to a gene: 9. Germline V gene lookup returns CDR1 DFQATT and CDR2 SNEGSKA (reference sequence).

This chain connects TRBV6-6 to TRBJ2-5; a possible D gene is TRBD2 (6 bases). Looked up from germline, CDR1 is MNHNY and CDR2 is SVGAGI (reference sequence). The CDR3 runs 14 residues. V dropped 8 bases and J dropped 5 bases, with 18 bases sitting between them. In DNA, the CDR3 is TGTGCCAGCGCCCGACCGGGCGGGACGGAGACCCAGTACTTC. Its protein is CASARPGGTETQYF.

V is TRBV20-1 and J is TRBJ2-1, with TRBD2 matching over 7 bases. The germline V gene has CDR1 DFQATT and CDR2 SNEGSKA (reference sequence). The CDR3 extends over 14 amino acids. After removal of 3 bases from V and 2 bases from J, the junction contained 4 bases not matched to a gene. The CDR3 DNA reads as TGCAGTGCTAGTCTTAGCGGGCCCTACAATGAGCAGTTCTTC. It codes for CSASLSGPYNEQFF.

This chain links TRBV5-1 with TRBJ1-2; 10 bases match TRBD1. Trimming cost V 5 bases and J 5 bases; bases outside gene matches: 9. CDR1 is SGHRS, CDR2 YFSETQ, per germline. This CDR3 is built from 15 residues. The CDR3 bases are TGCGCCAGCAGGCGAGGGACAGGGGAACGGTATGGCTACACCTTC. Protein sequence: CASRRGTGERYGYTF.

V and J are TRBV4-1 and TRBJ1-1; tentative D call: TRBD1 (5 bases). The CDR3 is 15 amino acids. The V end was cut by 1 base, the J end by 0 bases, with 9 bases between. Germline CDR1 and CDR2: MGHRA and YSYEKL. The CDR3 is CASSQVGRLNTEAFF. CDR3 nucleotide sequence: TGCGCCAGCAGCCAAGTGGGACGTTTGAACACTGAAGCTTTCTTT.

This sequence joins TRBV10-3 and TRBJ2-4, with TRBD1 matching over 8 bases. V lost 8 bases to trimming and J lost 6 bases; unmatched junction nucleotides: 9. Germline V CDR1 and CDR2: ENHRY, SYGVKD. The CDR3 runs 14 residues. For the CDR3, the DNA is TGTGCCATCGGGCAGACAGGGGTGGGAAACATTCAGTACTTC. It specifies CAIGQTGVGNIQYF.

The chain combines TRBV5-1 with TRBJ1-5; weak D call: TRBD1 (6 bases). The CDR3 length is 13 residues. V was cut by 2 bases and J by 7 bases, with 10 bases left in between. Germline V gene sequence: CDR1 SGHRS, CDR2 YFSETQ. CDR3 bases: TGCGCCAGCAGCTTCAAGGGGGACCAGCCCCAGCATTTT. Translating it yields CASSFKGDQPQHF.

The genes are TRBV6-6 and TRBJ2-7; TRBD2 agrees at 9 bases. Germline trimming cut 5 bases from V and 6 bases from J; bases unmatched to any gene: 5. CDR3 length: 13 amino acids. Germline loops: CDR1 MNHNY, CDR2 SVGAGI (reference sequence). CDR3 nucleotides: TGTGCCAGCAGTCCTAGCGGGAATGGCGAGCAGTACGTC. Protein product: CASSPSGNGEQYV.

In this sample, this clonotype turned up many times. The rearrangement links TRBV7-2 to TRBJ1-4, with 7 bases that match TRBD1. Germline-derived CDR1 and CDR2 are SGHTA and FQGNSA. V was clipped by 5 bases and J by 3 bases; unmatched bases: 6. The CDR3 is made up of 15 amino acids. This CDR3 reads CASSHPGTANEKLFF. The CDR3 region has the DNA TGTGCCAGCAGCCACCCCGGGACAGCTAATGAAAAACTGTTTTTT. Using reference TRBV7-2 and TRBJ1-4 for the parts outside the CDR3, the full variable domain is GAGVSQSPSNKVTEKGKDVELRCDPISGHTALYWYRQSLGQGLEFLIYFQGNSAPDKSGLPSDRFSAERTGGSVSTLTIQRTQQEDSAVYLCASSHPGTANEKLFFGSGTQLSVL.

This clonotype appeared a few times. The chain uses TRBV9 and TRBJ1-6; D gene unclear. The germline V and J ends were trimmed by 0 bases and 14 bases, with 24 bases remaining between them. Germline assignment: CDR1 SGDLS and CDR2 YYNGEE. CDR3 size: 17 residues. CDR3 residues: CASSVGAQARDPTALHF. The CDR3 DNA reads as TGTGCCAGCAGCGTAGGTGCCCAGGCCCGGGATCCGACGGCCCTCCACTTT.

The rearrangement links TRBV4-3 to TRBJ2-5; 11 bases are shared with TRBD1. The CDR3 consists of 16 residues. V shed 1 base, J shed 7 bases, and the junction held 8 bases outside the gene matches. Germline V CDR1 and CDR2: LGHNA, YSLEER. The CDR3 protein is CASSQVFGTGGGTQYF. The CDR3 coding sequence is TGCGCCAGCAGCCAAGTATTCGGGACAGGGGGGGGGACCCAGTACTTC.

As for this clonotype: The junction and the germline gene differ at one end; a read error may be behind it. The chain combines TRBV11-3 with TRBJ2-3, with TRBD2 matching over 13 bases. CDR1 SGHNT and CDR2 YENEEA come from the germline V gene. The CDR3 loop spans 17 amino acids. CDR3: CASSLGLAGYITNTQYF. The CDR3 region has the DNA TGTGCCAGCAGCCTGGGACTAGCGGGATATATCACAAATACGCAGTATTTT.

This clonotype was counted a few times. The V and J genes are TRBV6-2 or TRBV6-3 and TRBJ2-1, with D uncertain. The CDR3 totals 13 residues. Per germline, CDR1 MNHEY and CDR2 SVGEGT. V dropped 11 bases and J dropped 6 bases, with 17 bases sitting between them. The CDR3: CASKGNRANEQFF. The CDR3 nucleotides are TGTGCCTCCAAGGGCAATAGGGCCAATGAGCAGTTCTTC.

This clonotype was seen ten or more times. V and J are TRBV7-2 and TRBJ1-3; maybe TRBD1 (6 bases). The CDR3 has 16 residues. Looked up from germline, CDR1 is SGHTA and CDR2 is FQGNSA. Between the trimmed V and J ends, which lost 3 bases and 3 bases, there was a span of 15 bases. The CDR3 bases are TGTGCCAGCAGCTTGGACACAGGGTGGAGTGGAAACACCATATATTTT. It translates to CASSLDTGWSGNTIYF.

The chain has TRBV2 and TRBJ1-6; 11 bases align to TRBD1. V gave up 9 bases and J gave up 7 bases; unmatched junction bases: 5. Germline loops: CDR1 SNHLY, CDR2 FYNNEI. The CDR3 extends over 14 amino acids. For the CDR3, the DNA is TGTGCCAGACCGGACAGGGGGCGAAATTCACCCCTCCACTTT. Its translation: CARPDRGRNSPLHF.

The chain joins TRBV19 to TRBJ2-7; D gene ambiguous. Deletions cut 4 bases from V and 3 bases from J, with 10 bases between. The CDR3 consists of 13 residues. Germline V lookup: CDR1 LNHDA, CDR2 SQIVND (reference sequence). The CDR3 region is CASSSLGGYEQYV. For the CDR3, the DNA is TGTGCCAGTAGTAGTCTTGGCGGCTACGAGCAGTACGTC.

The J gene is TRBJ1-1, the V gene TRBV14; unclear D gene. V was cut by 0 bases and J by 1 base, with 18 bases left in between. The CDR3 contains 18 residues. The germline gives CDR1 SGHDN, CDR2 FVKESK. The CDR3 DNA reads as TGTGCCAGCAGCCAAGAGATGGGCAGTCTTCGCCCGAACACTGAAGCTTTCTTT. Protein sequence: CASSQEMGSLRPNTEAFF.

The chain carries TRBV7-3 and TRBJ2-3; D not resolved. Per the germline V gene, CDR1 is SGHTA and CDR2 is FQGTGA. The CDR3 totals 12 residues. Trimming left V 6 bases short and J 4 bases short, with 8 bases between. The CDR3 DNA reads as TGTGCCAGCAGTCCTCAGCCAGATACGCAGTATTTT. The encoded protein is CASSPQPDTQYF.

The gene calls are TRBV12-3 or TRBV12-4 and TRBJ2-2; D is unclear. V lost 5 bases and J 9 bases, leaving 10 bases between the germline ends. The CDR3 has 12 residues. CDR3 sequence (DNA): TGTGCCAGCAGTGCCCAGCCCTGGGAGCTGTTTTTT. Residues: CASSAQPWELFF.

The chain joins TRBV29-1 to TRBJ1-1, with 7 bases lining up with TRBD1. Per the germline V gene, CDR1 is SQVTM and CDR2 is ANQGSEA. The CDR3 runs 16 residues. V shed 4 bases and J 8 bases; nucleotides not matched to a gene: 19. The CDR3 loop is CSVAFGTDRRSSEAFF. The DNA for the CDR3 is TGCAGCGTTGCTTTCGGGACAGACCGAAGATCGTCCGAAGCTTTCTTT.

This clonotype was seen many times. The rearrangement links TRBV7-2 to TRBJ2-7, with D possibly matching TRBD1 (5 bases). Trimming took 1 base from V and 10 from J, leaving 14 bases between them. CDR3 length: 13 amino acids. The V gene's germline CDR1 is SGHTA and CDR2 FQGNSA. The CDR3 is CASSLGASDSQYF. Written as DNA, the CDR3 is TGTGCCAGCAGCTTAGGAGCCTCCGACAGCCAGTACTTC. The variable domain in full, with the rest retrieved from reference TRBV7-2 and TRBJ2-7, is GAGVSQSPSNKVTEKGKDVELRCDPISGHTALYWYRQSLGQGLEFLIYFQGNSAPDKSGLPSDRFSAERTGGSVSTLTIQRTQQEDSAVYLCASSLGASDSQYFGPGTRLTVT.

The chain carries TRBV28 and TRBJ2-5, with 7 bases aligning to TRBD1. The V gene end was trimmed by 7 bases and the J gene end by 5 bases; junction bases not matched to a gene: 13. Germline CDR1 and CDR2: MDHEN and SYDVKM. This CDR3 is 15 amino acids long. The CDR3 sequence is CASTPPGTAWETQYF. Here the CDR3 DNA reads TGTGCCAGCACCCCCCCTGGGACAGCTTGGGAGACCCAGTACTTC.

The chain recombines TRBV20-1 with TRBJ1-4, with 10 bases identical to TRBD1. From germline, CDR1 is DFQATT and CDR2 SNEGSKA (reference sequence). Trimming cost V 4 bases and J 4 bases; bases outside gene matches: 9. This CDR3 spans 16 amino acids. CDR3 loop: CSATNPGTGDNEKLFF. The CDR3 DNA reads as TGCAGTGCTACAAACCCCGGGACAGGGGATAATGAAAAACTGTTTTTT.